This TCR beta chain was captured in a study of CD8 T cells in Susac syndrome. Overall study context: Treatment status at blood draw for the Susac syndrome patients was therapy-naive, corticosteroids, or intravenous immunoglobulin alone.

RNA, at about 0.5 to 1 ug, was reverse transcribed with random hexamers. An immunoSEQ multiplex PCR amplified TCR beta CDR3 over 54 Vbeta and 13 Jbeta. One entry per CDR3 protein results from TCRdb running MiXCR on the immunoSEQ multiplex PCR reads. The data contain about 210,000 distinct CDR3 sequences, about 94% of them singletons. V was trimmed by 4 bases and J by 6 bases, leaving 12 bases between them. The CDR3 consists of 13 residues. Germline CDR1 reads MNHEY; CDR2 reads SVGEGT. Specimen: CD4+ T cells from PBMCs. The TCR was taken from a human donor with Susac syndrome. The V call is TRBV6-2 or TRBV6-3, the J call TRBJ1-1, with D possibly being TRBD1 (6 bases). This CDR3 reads CASSSGRGPEAFF. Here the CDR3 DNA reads TGTGCCAGCAGTTCTGGCAGGGGCCCTGAAGCTTTCTTT.